The 19 T cell receptor beta chains given below trace back to one sample, sequenced in a study of PD-L1 blockade in urothelial cancer. The method was immunoSEQ multiplex PCR; TCRdb's version includes in-frame clones alone and lacks a portion of them. Among 58,000 or so clones listed, approximately 80% were seen once. Time point reported: pretreatment peripheral blood. The sample here was PBMCs, taken around atezolizumab (anti-PD-L1) treatment. These TCRs come from a man between 65 and 85 years old with urothelial cancer.

The chain joins TRBV6-1 to TRBJ2-1; D is possibly TRBD2 (5 bases). Between the trimmed V and J ends, which lost 0 bases and 8 bases, there was a span of 17 bases. This CDR3 contains 16 residues. Germline CDR1 is MNHNS and CDR2 is SASEGT. The CDR3 region is CASSEALAGGRDEQFF. DNA for the CDR3: TGTGCCAGCAGTGAAGCGCTGGCGGGTGGACGGGATGAGCAGTTCTTC.

This chain connects TRBV30 to TRBJ1-5, with a possible D match to TRBD1 (6 bases). This CDR3 region has 14 residues. V was shortened by 0 bases and J by 11 bases, with 17 bases between the two germline ends. From germline, CDR1 is GTSNPN and CDR2 SVGIG (reference sequence). In nucleotides, the CDR3 is TGTGCCTGGAGTGTAAGCAGGGGAGTCAATACCCAGCATTTT. As protein: CAWSVSRGVNTQHF.

This clone was seen a few times. The V and J genes are TRBV5-1 and TRBJ2-7; 7 bases match TRBD1. In germline, CDR1 is SGHRS, CDR2 YFSETQ. The CDR3 is 14 amino acids. The V segment lost 4 bases and the J segment 5 bases; nucleotides outside the gene matches: 9. The CDR3 spells CASSLTGALDEQYF. The CDR3 nucleotides read TGCGCCAGCAGCCTCACAGGGGCCCTCGACGAGCAGTACTTC.

The chain carries TRBV6-1 and TRBJ1-5; tentative D call: TRBD1 (5 bases). Germline values: CDR1 MNHNS, CDR2 SASEGT. The V end lost 8 bases, the J end lost 7 bases, and 12 bases lay between the germline ends. This CDR3 is 12 amino acids long. CDR3 coding DNA: TGTGCCAGCTGGGGCGGCGGACAGCCCCAGCATTTT. This translates into CASWGGGQPQHF.

This clone was found a few times. V and J are TRBV18 and TRBJ1-1; D ambiguous. This CDR3 has 12 amino acids. Trimming cost V 6 bases and J 5 bases, with 10 bases left between them. Looked up from germline, CDR1 is KGHSH and CDR2 is LQKENI. CDR3: CASSEVWTEAFF. CDR3 coding DNA: TGTGCCAGCTCGGAGGTGTGGACTGAAGCTTTCTTT.

The gene calls are TRBV6-6 and TRBJ2-2; D might be TRBD2 (6 bases). V lost 4 bases to trimming and J lost 2 bases, with 11 bases between them. Germline loops: CDR1 MNHNY, CDR2 SVGAGI (reference sequence). The CDR3 length is 15 residues. Here the CDR3 DNA reads TGTGCCAGCAGTTCGATAGCGGTTAACACCGGGGAGCTGTTTTTT. Its translation is CASSSIAVNTGELFF.

The genes are TRBV4-2 and TRBJ2-1; D remains unclear. This CDR3 has 11 amino acids. Trimming cost V 5 bases and J 13 bases, with 12 bases left between them. Germline V gene lookup returns CDR1 LGHNA and CDR2 YNFKEQ. In DNA form, the CDR3 reads TGTGCCAGCAGCTTCCGTTATTTTCAGTTCTTC. The encoded protein is CASSFRYFQFF.

This clone has just one count. V gene TRBV7-2 combines with J gene TRBJ1-4; a weak D match, TRBD1 (5 bases). Germline loops: CDR1 SGHTA, CDR2 FQGNSA. Trimming left V 1 base short and J 8 bases short, with 14 bases between. This CDR3 has 15 residues. This chain's CDR3 is CASSLEGRRDEKLFF. The CDR3 coding sequence is TGTGCCAGCAGCTTAGAGGGGCGGAGGGACGAAAAACTGTTTTTT.

This chain uses TRBV10-1 with TRBJ2-2; TRBD2 matches 7 bases. Germline loops: CDR1 WNHNN, CDR2 SYGVQD (reference sequence). The CDR3 contains 15 residues. V trimming: 3 bases; J trimming: 7 bases; junction bases outside the gene matches: 8. The CDR3 region is CASSEFAGVGGELFF. The CDR3, as DNA: TGCGCCAGCAGTGAATTTGCGGGAGTTGGCGGGGAGCTGTTTTTT.

The rearrangement links TRBV5-5 to TRBJ2-1; 7 bases fit TRBD1. Germline CDR1 is SGHKS and CDR2 is YYEKEE (reference sequence). This CDR3 spans 12 amino acids. V lost 4 bases to trimming and J lost 14 bases; unmatched junction nucleotides: 9. The CDR3 nucleotides are TGTGCCAGCAGCGCGCCCGGGACAGCGAAGTTCTTC. Its protein is CASSAPGTAKFF.

This clone was detected only a few times. This chain links TRBV11-2 with TRBJ1-5, with D tentatively TRBD1 (5 bases). CDR1 is SGHAT, CDR2 FQNNGV, per germline. The length of the CDR3 is 17 residues. Trimming removed 0 bases from V and 2 bases from J, with 14 bases in between. CDR3 bases: TGTGCCAGCAGCTTAGATGTGTCGACAGAGCGCAATCAGCCCCAGCATTTT. It codes for CASSLDVSTERNQPQHF.

A single count supports this clone. The rearrangement joins TRBV7-3 to TRBJ1-1; 7 bases match TRBD1. Losses at the gene ends were 0 bases for V and 8 bases for J; bases not matched to a gene: 3. The CDR3 runs 13 residues. Germline values: CDR1 SGHTA, CDR2 FQGTGA. CDR3 DNA: TGTGCCAGCAGCTTAACCCGGGACAGCGAAGCTTTCTTT. Translated: CASSLTRDSEAFF.

V is TRBV2 and J is TRBJ2-7, with 8 nucleotides matching TRBD2. J was trimmed by 0 bases and V by 8 bases; bases with no gene match: 12. This CDR3 is 16 amino acids long. From germline, CDR1 is SNHLY and CDR2 FYNNEI. The CDR3 DNA follows: TGTGCCAGCGCTTATCTCACTAGCGGTAGCTCCTACGAGCAGTACTTC. Protein product: CASAYLTSGSSYEQYF.

The chain has TRBV5-4 and TRBJ2-7; TRBD2 might be the D (5 bases). V was trimmed by 0 bases and J by 7 bases, leaving 11 bases between them. The germline gives CDR1 SGHNT, CDR2 YYREEE (reference sequence). The CDR3 contains 13 residues. CDR3: CASSLDGDDEQYF. As DNA, the CDR3 is TGTGCCAGCAGCTTGGACGGGGATGATGAGCAGTACTTC.

This clone was detected only once. The rearrangement uses TRBV7-2 and TRBJ1-1, with D perhaps matching TRBD1 (5 bases). With 4 bases removed from V and 4 bases from J, the gap between germline ends came to 16 bases. CDR1 is SGHTA, CDR2 FQGNSA, per germline. The CDR3 is 15 amino acids. DNA of the CDR3: TGTGCCAGCAGCTATACCGAACAGGTGGGCACTGAAGCTTTCTTT. It encodes CASSYTEQVGTEAFF.

V usage is TRBV6-1 and J usage is TRBJ2-1; perhaps TRBD2 as D (6 bases). The CDR3 covers 15 residues. V shed 7 bases and J shed 5 bases, with 18 bases lying between them. Per germline, CDR1 MNHNS and CDR2 SASEGT. CDR3 region: CASTDSGTVNNEQFF. Written as DNA, the CDR3 is TGTGCCAGCACTGACTCCGGGACTGTTAACAATGAGCAGTTCTTC.

The V call is TRBV30, the J call TRBJ2-5, with 7 bases lining up with TRBD2. The trim removed 0 bases at V and 2 bases at J, leaving 0 bases unmatched. This CDR3 is built from 13 residues. In germline, CDR1 is GTSNPN, CDR2 SVGIG (reference sequence). The CDR3 sequence is CAWSVLAQETQYF. The CDR3 DNA reads as TGTGCCTGGAGTGTACTAGCGCAAGAGACCCAGTACTTC.

The V and J genes are TRBV27 and TRBJ1-1, with D unresolved. V lost 2 bases and J 4 bases, leaving 8 bases between the germline ends. This CDR3 has 13 residues. Germline CDR1 reads MNHEY; CDR2 reads SMNVEV (reference sequence). The CDR3 spells CASSLATGTEAFF. The CDR3 DNA is TGTGCCAGCAGTTTAGCCACGGGCACTGAAGCTTTCTTT.

The genes are TRBV5-1 and TRBJ2-7; D is ambiguous. Germline V gene lookup returns CDR1 SGHRS and CDR2 YFSETQ. Trimming stripped 1 base from V and 4 bases from J, with 12 bases between. This CDR3 has 14 amino acids. CDR3 in DNA: TGCGCCAGCAGCTTGTCCCCGGGTGGTTACGAGCAGTACTTC. Translating gives CASSLSPGGYEQYF.